This T cell receptor beta chain was identified in a study of OX40 agonist ivuxolimab in advanced cancers. Study in general: Dose-escalation patients' cancers were hepatocellular carcinoma, melanoma, renal cell or head and neck cancer. Participants averaged about 60 years of age (range about 23 to 79) and were under 90% male.

The repertoire was sequenced with immunoSEQ multiplex PCR; TCRdb's copy has only in-frame clones and lacks some. The repertoire holds 80,000 or so clones, roughly 91% seen once, with 2.5% in the top ten. CDR3 length: 16 amino acids. Germline-derived CDR1 and CDR2 are SGHDT and YYEEEE. The trim removed 2 bases at V and 7 bases at J, leaving 8 bases unmatched. As regards this clone: The antigen remains undetermined.

Study-level results: Clones of CD4+ and CD8+ blood T cells grew by week 6 at doses of 0.1 to 3.0 mg/kg.

This chain joins TRBV5-6 and TRBJ2-1, with TRBD2 matching over 11 bases. The material was CD4+ or CD8+ T cells sorted from blood, obtained in a trial of the OX40 agonist ivuxolimab. The sequence derives from an adult with an advanced solid tumor such as melanoma, head and neck, liver or kidney cancer. The CDR3, as DNA: TGTGCCAGCAGCTTACCCGGGGGACTAGCGGTAAATGAGCAGTTCTTC. Its translation: CASSLPGGLAVNEQFF.